Listed below are T cell receptor beta chains from one sample, sequenced in a study of cytomegalovirus exposure and HLA in healthy donors. Using immunoSEQ multiplex PCR, the repertoire was profiled, and TCRdb retains in-frame clones only, with some absent. The sample includes over 120,000 clones, 85% to 90% of them seen just once. Source material: PBMCs. These receptors were taken from a woman between 18 and 30 years old in good health and CMV-seropositive. Both conserved end residues are part of each CDR3. The D gene is left open where the match is weak. Clone size is not always given. Where it is, it says once, few, many or a class for expanded clones.

clone_size: NA; cdr3_length: 13; d_call: NA; j_call: TRBJ2-1; v_call: TRBV7-2; cdr3_aa: CAGGTSPNRGQFF; cdr3_nt: TGTGCCGGGGGCACTAGTCCTAACCGGGGGCAGTTCTTC
clone_size: NA; cdr3_length: 15; d_call: TRBD2; j_call: TRBJ2-1; v_call: TRBV4-1; cdr3_aa: CASSPSGGAGNEQFF; cdr3_nt: TGCGCCAGCAGCCCCAGCGGGGGGGCAGGCAATGAGCAGTTCTTC
clone_size: NA; cdr3_length: 14; d_call: TRBD1; j_call: TRBJ2-7; v_call: TRBV10-3; cdr3_aa: CAITRGGQGYEQYF; cdr3_nt: TGTGCCATCACCCGAGGGGGACAGGGCTACGAGCAGTACTTC
clone_size: NA; cdr3_length: 16; d_call: NA; j_call: TRBJ2-1; v_call: TRBV7-2; cdr3_aa: CASSIPRRSGPPARFF; cdr3_nt: TGTGCCAGCAGCATCCCCCGAAGGAGCGGACCTCCCGCGCGGTTCTTC
clone_size: NA; cdr3_length: 15; d_call: NA; j_call: TRBJ1-1; v_call: TRBV25-1; cdr3_aa: CASSDPHTGHTEAFF; cdr3_nt: TGTGCCAGCAGTGACCCACACACAGGACACACTGAAGCTTTCTTT
clone_size: NA; cdr3_length: 16; d_call: TRBD1; j_call: TRBJ1-2; v_call: TRBV4-1; cdr3_aa: CASSSLRDRGSYGYTF; cdr3_nt: TGCGCCAGCAGCTCATTAAGGGACAGGGGTAGCTATGGCTACACCTTC
clone_size: NA; cdr3_length: 17; d_call: NA; j_call: TRBJ1-3; v_call: TRBV27; cdr3_aa: CASSLLPRQRGENTIYF; cdr3_nt: TGTGCCAGCAGTTTATTGCCCCGACAGCGAGGAGAAAACACCATATATTTT
clone_size: NA; cdr3_length: 15; d_call: TRBD1; j_call: TRBJ1-2; v_call: TRBV10-3; cdr3_aa: CAITTRGGDEYGYTF; cdr3_nt: TGTGCCATCACCACTAGAGGGGGCGATGAGTATGGCTACACCTTC
clone_size: NA; cdr3_length: 14; d_call: NA; j_call: TRBJ1-1; v_call: TRBV7-9; cdr3_aa: CASSSLGGRTEAFF; cdr3_nt: TGTGCCAGCAGCTCATTAGGAGGGCGCACTGAAGCTTTCTTT
clone_size: NA; cdr3_length: 14; d_call: TRBD1; j_call: TRBJ2-7; v_call: TRBV5-4; cdr3_aa: CASSTGQGFYEQYF; cdr3_nt: TGTGCCAGCAGCACCGGACAGGGGTTCTACGAGCAGTACTTC
clone_size: many; cdr3_length: 15; d_call: TRBD1; j_call: TRBJ2-1; v_call: TRBV6-4; cdr3_aa: CASSEGQGDIDEQFF; cdr3_nt: TGTGCCAGCAGTGAAGGGCAGGGGGATATCGATGAGCAGTTCTTC
clone_size: NA; cdr3_length: 16; d_call: TRBD1; j_call: TRBJ2-7; v_call: TRBV7-8; cdr3_aa: CASSHNIGTGDSEQYF; cdr3_nt: TGTGCCAGCAGCCACAATATAGGGACAGGGGACAGTGAGCAGTACTTC
clone_size: NA; cdr3_length: 12; d_call: TRBD1; j_call: TRBJ2-7; v_call: TRBV6-1; cdr3_aa: CASSTFTDRRNF; cdr3_nt: TGTGCCAGCAGTACCTTCACGGACAGGAGAAACTTC
clone_size: NA; cdr3_length: 15; d_call: NA; j_call: TRBJ2-1; v_call: TRBV5-6; cdr3_aa: CASSLRLGQLNEQFF; cdr3_nt: TGTGCCAGCAGCCTGAGGCTAGGACAGCTCAATGAGCAGTTCTTC
clone_size: NA; cdr3_length: 15; d_call: TRBD1; j_call: TRBJ1-2; v_call: TRBV9; cdr3_aa: CASSLPVTGFYGYTF; cdr3_nt: TGTGCCAGCAGCCTACCCGTGACAGGGTTCTATGGCTACACCTTC
clone_size: NA; cdr3_length: 14; d_call: TRBD1; j_call: TRBJ1-1; v_call: TRBV10-3; cdr3_aa: CAISEGQMNTEAFF; cdr3_nt: TGTGCCATCAGCGAGGGACAGATGAACACTGAAGCTTTCTTT